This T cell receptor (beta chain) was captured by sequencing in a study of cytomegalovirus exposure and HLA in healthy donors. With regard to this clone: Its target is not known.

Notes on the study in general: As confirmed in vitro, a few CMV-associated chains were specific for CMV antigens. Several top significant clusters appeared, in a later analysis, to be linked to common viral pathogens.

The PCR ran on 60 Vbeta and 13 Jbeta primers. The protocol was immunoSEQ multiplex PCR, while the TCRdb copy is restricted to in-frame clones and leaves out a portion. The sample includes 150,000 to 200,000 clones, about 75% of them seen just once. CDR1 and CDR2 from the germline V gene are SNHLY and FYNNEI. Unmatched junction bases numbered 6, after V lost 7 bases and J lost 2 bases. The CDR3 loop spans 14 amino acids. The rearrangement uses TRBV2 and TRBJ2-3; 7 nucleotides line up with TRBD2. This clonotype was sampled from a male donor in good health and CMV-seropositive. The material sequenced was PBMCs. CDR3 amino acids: CASMGGVATDTQYF. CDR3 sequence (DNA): TGTGCCAGCATGGGGGGGGTAGCCACAGATACGCAGTATTTT.